These 27 T cell receptor beta chains came from one sample sequenced in a study of shared clonotypes between healthy human individuals. Measured with immunoSEQ multiplex PCR; TCRdb has only the in-frame clones, and not every one. Here the sample spans about 1.1 million clones, approximately 80% being singletons. The sample was memory CD4+ T cells from PBMCs. Specified subset: CD45RA-negative fraction. The receptor source for this set is a man aged 18 to 29 in good health. Some clones in this sample may be carry-over from other donors' samples.

The chain has TRBV6-1 and TRBJ1-4, with 7 nucleotides matching TRBD1. CDR1 is MNHNS and CDR2 is SASEGT in the germline V gene. V lost 6 bases and J lost 7; bases outside the gene matches: 11. This CDR3 region has 15 residues. The CDR3: CASRINRGASEKLFF. CDR3 nucleotide sequence: TGTGCCAGCAGGATCAACAGGGGTGCCAGTGAAAAACTGTTTTTT.

The chain is built from TRBV9 and TRBJ2-6; the D is unclear. The germline CDR1 and CDR2 sequences are SGDLS and YYNGEE. V was pared by 4 bases and J by 1 base, with 6 bases between. The CDR3 has 14 amino acids. CDR3 nucleotide sequence: TGTGCCAGCAGCTCAACGTCTGGGGCCAACGTCCTGACTTTC. Amino acid sequence: CASSSTSGANVLTF.

The rearrangement uses TRBV6-5 and TRBJ2-7, with D possibly being TRBD1 or TRBD2 (6 bases each). V lost 8 bases and J 2 bases, leaving 19 bases between the germline ends. The CDR3 length is 15 residues. CDR1 and CDR2 from the germline V gene are MNHEY and SVGAGI. The CDR3 sequence is CASGLPGAMAYEQYF. CDR3 coding DNA: TGTGCCAGCGGTCTCCCGGGGGCGATGGCCTACGAGCAGTACTTC.

The genes are TRBV7-3 and TRBJ2-7, with 13 positions matching TRBD2. Trimming took 3 bases from V and 2 from J; bases not matched to a gene: 4. Germline values: CDR1 SGHTA, CDR2 FQGTGA. The length of the CDR3 is 16 residues. CDR3 coding DNA: TGTGCCAGCAGCTTGTCCGGGACTAGCGGGGCCTACGAGCAGTACTTC. Protein product: CASSLSGTSGAYEQYF.

In its sample, this clone was seen once. The chain is built from TRBV28 and TRBJ2-7; D is possibly TRBD1 or TRBD2 (5 bases each). V dropped 6 bases and J dropped 3 bases, with 12 bases sitting between them. This CDR3 region has 13 residues. CDR1 is MDHEN, CDR2 SYDVKM, per germline. CDR3: CASSRGGYYEQYF. Here the CDR3 DNA reads TGTGCCAGCAGCCGTGGGGGTTACTACGAGCAGTACTTC.

This chain joins TRBV15 and TRBJ2-1; 8 nucleotides agree with TRBD1. CDR1 is LNHNV and CDR2 is YYDKDF in the germline V gene (reference sequence). Trimming at V came to 2 bases and at J to 4 bases, leaving 7 bases not matched to a gene. The CDR3 contains 16 residues. The chain's CDR3 is CATSRLRTGSYNEQFF. CDR3 coding DNA: TGTGCCACCAGCAGACTCAGGACAGGGTCTTACAATGAGCAGTTCTTC. Full variable domain (missing parts from reference TRBV15 and TRBJ2-1): DAMVIQNPRYQVTQFGKPVTLSCSQTLNHNVMYWYQQKSSQAPKLLFHYYDKDFNNEADTPDNFQSRRPNTSFCFLDIRSPGLGDTAMYLCATSRLRTGSYNEQFFGPGTRLTVL.

On this clone itself: The same CDR3 is also encoded by other DNA sequences in this sample. V and J are TRBV9 and TRBJ2-6; D ambiguous. V was cut by 0 bases and J by 1 base, with 5 bases left in between. The CDR3 consists of 15 residues. The germline V gene encodes CDR1 SGDLS and CDR2 YYNGEE. The CDR3 is CASSVVGSGANVLTF. In DNA form, the CDR3 reads TGTGCCAGCAGCGTAGTAGGATCTGGGGCCAACGTCCTGACTTTC.

The CDR3 here is CASRPIGLADTEAFF. The DNA of the CDR3 is TGTGCCAGCAGGCCAATCGGTCTGGCGGACACTGAAGCTTTCTTT. The chain couples TRBV6-5 to TRBJ1-1; D remains ambiguous. Germline V gene lookup returns CDR1 MNHEY and CDR2 SVGAGI. The CDR3 totals 15 residues. The germline V and J ends were trimmed by 6 bases and 3 bases, with 17 bases remaining between them.

The chain is built from TRBV7-9 and TRBJ2-3; TRBD1 might be the D (6 bases). This CDR3 spans 15 amino acids. In germline, CDR1 is SEHNR, CDR2 FQNEAQ (reference sequence). V dropped 11 bases and J dropped 2 bases, with 20 bases sitting between them. The DNA of the CDR3 is TGTGCCCCTTTTCCGAGGACAGACTACACAGATACGCAGTATTTT. This codes for CAPFPRTDYTDTQYF. Full variable domain (missing parts from reference TRBV7-9 and TRBJ2-3): DTGVSQNPRHKITKRGQNVTFRCDPISEHNRLYWYRQTLGQGPEFLTYFQNEAQLEKSRLLSDRFSAERPKGSFSTLEIQRTEQGDSAMYLCAPFPRTDYTDTQYFGPGTRLTVL.

The V gene is TRBV2, the J gene TRBJ2-3; D remains unclear. This CDR3 is 14 amino acids long. The germline V gene encodes CDR1 SNHLY and CDR2 FYNNEI. Deletions cut 7 bases from V and 1 base from J, with 12 bases between. In nucleotides, the CDR3 is TGTGCCAGCACTCCAGTGCGAGGCACAGATACGCAGTATTTT. Protein product: CASTPVRGTDTQYF.

The V call is TRBV5-1, the J call TRBJ1-1, with D perhaps TRBD1 (6 bases). CDR1 and CDR2 from the germline V gene are SGHRS and YFSETQ. Trimming stripped 3 bases from V and 5 bases from J, with 11 bases between. The CDR3 runs 13 residues. The chain's CDR3 is CASSYGGQTEAFF. Written as DNA, the CDR3 is TGCGCCAGCAGCTACGGGGGGCAGACTGAAGCTTTCTTT.

The CDR3 loop is CASSKGTSGRFQETQYF. CDR3 sequence (DNA): TGTGCCAGCAGCAAAGGGACTAGCGGGAGGTTCCAAGAGACCCAGTACTTC. The chain has TRBV11-2 and TRBJ2-5, with 15 bases that match TRBD2. Germline V gene data show CDR1 as SGHAT and CDR2 as FQNNGV. V lost 5 bases, J lost 1 base, and 5 bases stayed unmatched. CDR3 length: 17 residues. Looking up the rest from reference TRBV11-2 and TRBJ2-5 gives the full variable domain: EAGVAQSPRYKIIEKRQSVAFWCNPISGHATLYWYQQILGQGPKLLIQFQNNGVVDDSQLPKDRFSAERLKGVDSTLKIQPAKLEDSAVYLCASSKGTSGRFQETQYFGPGTRLLVL.

This chain joins TRBV18 and TRBJ2-2; a possible D gene is TRBD1 (6 bases). The CDR3 is 16 residues long. Germline CDR1 and CDR2: KGHSH and LQKENI. V dropped 3 bases and J dropped 2 bases, with 13 bases sitting between them. The CDR3 DNA sequence: TGTGCCAGCTCACCCCTGGGACACATTAACACCGGGGAGCTGTTTTTT. This encodes CASSPLGHINTGELFF.

The rearrangement uses TRBV29-1 and TRBJ2-3; tentatively, D is TRBD1 (6 bases). The CDR3 sequence is 14 residues long. The V and J ends lost 7 bases and 2 bases respectively, with 16 bases between them. The germline CDR1 and CDR2 sequences are SQVTM and ANQGSEA. This CDR3 is CSAGLGTNTDTQYF. The CDR3 DNA reads as TGCAGCGCGGGGTTGGGGACAAACACAGATACGCAGTATTTT.

The V call is TRBV19, the J call TRBJ2-1; 8 nucleotides match TRBD1. This CDR3 region has 14 residues. The V gene end was trimmed by 6 bases and the J gene end by 9 bases; junction bases not matched to a gene: 10. Germline V gene data show CDR1 as LNHDA and CDR2 as SQIVND (reference sequence). In nucleotides, the CDR3 is TGTGCCAGTAGGAACGGACAGGGTCCCAGTGAGCAGTTCTTC. The encoded protein is CASRNGQGPSEQFF.

The rearrangement links TRBV7-2 to TRBJ2-3; D gene unclear. The germline V gene has CDR1 SGHTA and CDR2 FQGNSA. This CDR3 has 15 residues. The V gene lost 1 base and the J gene lost 2 bases, with 10 bases spanning the gap. The CDR3 spells CASSLGQSNTDTQYF. The CDR3 region has the DNA TGTGCCAGCAGCTTAGGTCAGAGTAACACAGATACGCAGTATTTT. Filled out from reference TRBV7-2 and TRBJ2-3, the complete variable domain reads GAGVSQSPSNKVTEKGKDVELRCDPISGHTALYWYRQSLGQGLEFLIYFQGNSAPDKSGLPSDRFSAERTGGSVSTLTIQRTQQEDSAVYLCASSLGQSNTDTQYFGPGTRLTVL.

This sequence joins TRBV18 and TRBJ1-4, with D perhaps matching TRBD1 (5 bases). Between the trimmed V and J ends, which lost 3 bases and 10 bases, there was a span of 21 bases. The CDR3 sequence is 16 residues long. Germline lookup yields CDR1 KGHSH and CDR2 LQKENI. The CDR3 spells CASSPGAATGSGKLFF. CDR3 nucleotide sequence: TGTGCCAGCTCACCCGGGGCGGCAACTGGATCTGGAAAACTGTTTTTT. The full variable domain, its missing parts supplied by reference TRBV18 and TRBJ1-4, is NAGVMQNPRHLVRRRGQEARLRCSPMKGHSHVYWYRQLPEEGLKFMVYLQKENIIDESGMPKERFSAEFPKEGPSILRIQQVVRGDSAAYFCASSPGAATGSGKLFFGSGTQLSVL.

This clone was found once. The CDR3 loop is CASSYSTGQGREQYF. The CDR3, as DNA: TGTGCCAGCAGTTACTCGACGGGACAGGGACGCGAGCAGTACTTC. V usage is TRBV6-6 and J usage is TRBJ2-7, with 9 bases matching TRBD1. The V gene end was trimmed by 0 bases and the J gene end by 6 bases; junction bases not matched to a gene: 6. CDR3 size: 15 residues. The germline V gene encodes CDR1 MNHNY and CDR2 SVGAGI (reference sequence).

The chain links TRBV5-1 to TRBJ1-1, with TRBD1 identical over 7 bases. Germline trimming cut 3 bases from V and 4 bases from J; bases unmatched to any gene: 3. Germline V lookup: CDR1 SGHRS, CDR2 YFSETQ. CDR3 length equals 13 residues. Written as DNA, the CDR3 is TGCGCCAGCAGCTCGGGACAGCTCACTGAAGCTTTCTTT. It translates to CASSSGQLTEAFF.

The V gene is TRBV7-2, the J gene TRBJ2-7; no reliable D call. The CDR3 loop spans 12 amino acids. Germline V gene lookup returns CDR1 SGHTA and CDR2 FQGNSA. V lost 5 bases and J lost 7, with 12 bases in between. CDR3 DNA sequence: TGTGCCAGCAGCCTCCTAGGATGGGAGCAGTACTTC. Its protein is CASSLLGWEQYF.

The chain is built from TRBV30 and TRBJ2-1, with D hard to call. V was cut by 3 bases and J by 5 bases, with 11 bases left in between. The CDR3 sequence is 13 residues long. Looked up from germline, CDR1 is GTSNPN and CDR2 is SVGIG (reference sequence). For the CDR3, the DNA is TGTGCCTGGAGCAACGGGTGGAACAATGAGCAGTTCTTC. This encodes CAWSNGWNNEQFF.

V is TRBV6-1 and J is TRBJ2-7, with 7 bases fitting TRBD2. In germline, CDR1 is MNHNS, CDR2 SASEGT. The CDR3 has 15 amino acids. J was trimmed by 0 bases and V by 3 bases; bases with no gene match: 5. CDR3 in amino acids: CASSDQLAASYEQYF. CDR3 DNA sequence: TGTGCCAGCAGTGATCAGCTAGCGGCCTCCTACGAGCAGTACTTC.

In its sample, this clone was seen once. Within the sample, other DNA sequences also encode this same CDR3. The chain links TRBV6-5 to TRBJ1-3; D gene uncertain. The CDR3 is 12 amino acids. Trimming cost V 7 bases and J 2 bases, with 6 bases left between them. The germline V gene encodes CDR1 MNHEY and CDR2 SVGAGI. The CDR3 coding sequence is TGTGCCAGCAAGACGGCTGGAAACACCATATATTTT. Translating it yields CASKTAGNTIYF.

In its sample, this clone was seen once. This chain uses TRBV28 with TRBJ1-1; 8 bases are shared with TRBD1. Germline CDR1 is MDHEN and CDR2 is SYDVKM. With 5 bases clipped from V and 1 base from J, the junction kept 6 bases outside the gene matches. The CDR3 is made up of 15 amino acids. CDR3 protein: CASSPRTGSNTEAFF. The DNA for the CDR3 is TGTGCCAGCAGTCCCCGGACAGGGTCGAACACTGAAGCTTTCTTT.

On this clone: Other DNA sequences from this sample encode an identical CDR3 as well. The rearrangement joins TRBV14 to TRBJ1-3, with D unresolved. V lost 2 bases and J lost 0, with 8 bases in between. This CDR3 has 15 residues. The germline V gene encodes CDR1 SGHDN and CDR2 FVKESK. This chain's CDR3 is CASSQSATSGNTIYF. CDR3 sequence (DNA): TGTGCCAGCAGCCAAAGTGCTACCTCTGGAAACACCATATATTTT.

The chain is built from TRBV5-1 and TRBJ2-2; D unclear. The CDR3 has 16 amino acids. Germline V gene data show CDR1 as SGHRS and CDR2 as YFSETQ. V lost 0 bases, J lost 0 bases, and 9 bases lay in between. This chain's CDR3 is CASSLGGLSNTGELFF. The CDR3 DNA reads as TGCGCCAGCAGCTTGGGTGGGCTATCGAACACCGGGGAGCTGTTTTTT.

This clone has a handful of counts. The J gene is TRBJ2-7, the V gene TRBV29-1; 7 positions match TRBD1. CDR3 length equals 12 residues. From germline, CDR1 is SQVTM and CDR2 ANQGSEA. V gave up 7 bases and J gave up 4 bases; unmatched junction bases: 7. Here the CDR3 reads CSASGTAYEQYF. Here the CDR3 DNA reads TGCAGCGCCTCCGGGACAGCTTACGAGCAGTACTTC.